This T cell receptor beta chain is drawn from a study of blood T cell repertoires in COVID-19. Across the study: The study drew acute and convalescent COVID-19 samples from the United States, Italy and Spain. In each case, the material was cDNA or gDNA derived from T cells, B-cell-depleted T cells, or PBMCs.

Original processing notes: Reference gene primer amplification gave estimated nucleated cell counts. Generated by immunoSEQ multiplex PCR, the TCRdb table keeps only in-frame clones and is missing some. V and J calls and clone size follow that table, whereas D and trimming were derived from the DNA. The table shows around 100,000 clones, with around nine tenths occurring only once. The CDR3 runs 11 residues. Trimming took 6 bases from V and 5 from J, leaving 10 bases between them. In germline, CDR1 is DFQATT, CDR2 SNEGSKA (reference sequence). This receptor was taken from a man in his fifties or sixties in a cohort sampled during active COVID-19. The chain joins TRBV20-1 to TRBJ2-5; D ambiguous. Input material: peripheral blood. The CDR3 nucleotides read TGCAGTGCCACCCTTCGGGAGACCCAGTACTTC. Amino acids: CSATLRETQYF.